This T cell receptor beta chain was sequenced during a study of glioma-infiltrating T cells after dendritic cell vaccination. Study at large: Dendritic cells derived from monocytes and pulsed with autologous tumor lysate formed the vaccine. Overall study findings and caveats: Longer survival after dendritic cell vaccination followed higher pretreatment TIL content. Complete blood and tumor specimen sets were limited to few patients.

Primers: 60 V beta forward and 13 J beta reverse. Clones were sequenced by immunoSEQ multiplex PCR, and TCRdb holds only the in-frame ones, with some missing. The table lists 80,000 to 95,000 clones, over 65% of them singletons. Concerning this clone itself: The antigen remains unidentified.

The CDR3 length is 13 residues. V lost 4 bases, J lost 10 bases, and 14 bases lay in between. CDR1 and CDR2 from the germline V gene are SGHTA and FQGTGA. This TCR derives from a human donor with glioblastoma. This chain uses TRBV7-3 with TRBJ2-1, with D tentatively TRBD1 (7 bases). The specimen comprised blood, sampled before dendritic cell vaccination. In DNA form, the CDR3 reads TGTGCCAGCAGCTCCTCAGGGGGAGGAGAGCAGTTCTTC. It translates to CASSSSGGGEQFF.